This is a list of T cell receptor delta chains from one sample in a study of Vδ1+ human thymocytes. TCRdb fed the multiplex PCR reads into CATT to redo clone calling. In the table there are roughly 55,000 delta-chain clones, roughly 15% of which are singletons. Sequencing was done on a sample of Vdelta1+ gamma-delta thymocytes from the thymus. The receptors here all came from a boy under three years old who had congenital heart surgery. Each CDR3 is given with its conserved first and last residue. D genes are given only for firm matches. A row's size may be missing; if present it is once, few, many or a size class.

clone size: NA; D gene: NA; J gene: TRDJ1; V gene: TRDV1; CDR3 DNA: TGTGCTCTTGGGGAACTAGGCCGAGCCGATAAACTCATCTTT; CDR3 protein: CALGELGRADKLIF
clone size: few; D gene: NA; J gene: TRDJ1; V gene: TRDV1; CDR3 DNA: TGTGCTCTTGGGGAACTAATTGCCCGAACCCTCATCTTT; CDR3 protein: CALGELIARTLIF
clone size: NA; D gene: TRDD3; J gene: TRDJ1; V gene: TRDV1; CDR3 DNA: TGTGCTCTTGGGGAACCCCGGGTCCCCCTGGACTGGGGGTCCTACACCGATAAACTCATCTTT; CDR3 protein: CALGEPRVPLDWGSYTDKLIF
clone size: NA; D gene: NA; J gene: TRDJ1; V gene: TRDV1; CDR3 DNA: TGTGCTCTTGGGGAACGTATTTTCGCTACAACCGATAAACTCATCTTT; CDR3 protein: CALGERIFATTDKLIF
clone size: NA; D gene: TRDD3; J gene: TRDJ1; V gene: TRDV1; CDR3 DNA: TGTGCTCTTGGGGAACTTCTGTACTGGGGGATACACACACGTTCAAACACCGATAAACTCATCTTT; CDR3 protein: CALGELLYWGIHTRSNTDKLIF
clone size: few; D gene: NA; J gene: TRDJ1; V gene: TRDV1; CDR3 DNA: TGTGCTCTTGGGGAAACATGGAAGGAATGGCTGCCACTACACACCGATAAACTCATCTTT; CDR3 protein: CALGETWKEWLPLHTDKLIF
clone size: NA; D gene: NA; J gene: TRDJ1; V gene: TRDV1; CDR3 DNA: TGTGCTCTTGGGAGTTACGACGGAGGGTTACGTAAGACCGATAAACTCATCTTT; CDR3 protein: CALGSYDGGLRKTDKLIF
clone size: NA; D gene: NA; J gene: TRDJ1; V gene: TRDV1; CDR3 DNA: TGTGCTCTTGGGGAAAAAAGGCGCCTCCCATGGTGGACCGATAAACTCATCTTT; CDR3 protein: CALGEKRRLPWWTDKLIF
clone size: NA; D gene: TRDD3; J gene: TRDJ1; V gene: TRDV1; CDR3 DNA: TGTGCTCTCGGGACCTACGTAGCGGAGCTGGGGGGGGTATGCACCGATAAACTCATCTTT; CDR3 protein: CALGTYVAELGGVCTDKLIF
clone size: NA; D gene: TRDD3; J gene: TRDJ1; V gene: TRDV1; CDR3 DNA: TGTGCTCTTGGGGAAAGATCCGAGGCCTTCCCCTGGGGGATACGCGAGTCTGGCGATAAACTCATCTTT; CDR3 protein: CALGERSEAFPWGIRESGDKLIF
clone size: few; D gene: TRDD3; J gene: TRDJ1; V gene: TRDV1; CDR3 DNA: TGTGCTCTTGGGGAATTTATAGCCTCTCTCCATGGAACTGGGGGATACGGGGTGTACACTGATAAACTCATCTTT; CDR3 protein: CALGEFIASLHGTGGYGVYTDKLIF
clone size: few; D gene: NA; J gene: TRDJ1; V gene: TRDV1; CDR3 DNA: TGTGCTCTTGGTCCAACCTTCCTAGGAGGGGGGATAATGATATCCGATAAACTCATCTTT; CDR3 protein: CALGPTFLGGGIMISDKLIF
clone size: few; D gene: NA; J gene: TRDJ1; V gene: TRDV1; CDR3 DNA: TGTGCTCTTGGGGAACTGGGTCTGCCCTGGGACACCCTAATATCTTACACCGATAAACTCATCTTT; CDR3 protein: CALGELGLPWDTLISYTDKLIF
clone size: few; D gene: TRDD3; J gene: TRDJ1; V gene: TRDV1; CDR3 DNA: TGTGCTCTTGGGGAACTAATCCCCTATCGACTGGGGGATGATGACCCCGATAAACTCATCTTT; CDR3 protein: CALGELIPYRLGDDDPDKLIF
clone size: NA; D gene: TRDD3; J gene: TRDJ1; V gene: TRDV1; CDR3 DNA: TGTGCTCTTGGGGTATTAGGTCCTAAGTGGTTGGGGGATACGCAGATCGATAAACTCATCTTT; CDR3 protein: CALGVLGPKWLGDTQIDKLIF
clone size: few; D gene: NA; J gene: TRDJ1; V gene: TRDV1; CDR3 DNA: TGTGCTCTTGGGCCACAAGGTCCTGCCACCGATAAACTCATCTTT; CDR3 protein: CALGPQGPATDKLIF
clone size: few; D gene: TRDD2; J gene: TRDJ1; V gene: TRDV1; CDR3 DNA: TGTGCTTTTCCCCTTCCTACGGGATGGGGGGGGTACACCGATAAACTCATCTTT; CDR3 protein: CAFPLPTGWGGYTDKLIF
clone size: NA; D gene: NA; J gene: TRDJ1; V gene: TRDV2; CDR3 DNA: TGTGCCTGTGACACCTGTTGGTGGGGGACCGATAAACTCATCTTT; CDR3 protein: CACDTCWWGTDKLIF
clone size: NA; D gene: TRDD3; J gene: TRDJ1; V gene: TRDV1; CDR3 DNA: TGTGCTGTTGGGGAATTTCCTCCATCCTACTGGGGGATACGCGGCACCGATAAACTCATCTTT; CDR3 protein: CAVGEFPPSYWGIRGTDKLIF
clone size: NA; D gene: NA; J gene: TRDJ1; V gene: TRDV1; CDR3 DNA: TGTGCTCTTGGGGCGGATTCCTACCGTTGGGGGATTGGTGCGAAAACCGATAAACTCATCTTT; CDR3 protein: CALGADSYRWGIGAKTDKLIF
clone size: few; D gene: TRDD3; J gene: TRDJ1; V gene: TRDV1; CDR3 DNA: TGTGCTCTTGGGGAACTTTCCTACCGTCTGGGGGATACGGAACTCATCTTT; CDR3 protein: CALGELSYRLGDTELIF
clone size: NA; D gene: NA; J gene: TRDJ1; V gene: TRDV1; CDR3 DNA: TGTGCTCTTGGGACCCCGACTTCCTACGGGGGATCCTACACCGATAAACTCATCTTT; CDR3 protein: CALGTPTSYGGSYTDKLIF
clone size: NA; D gene: NA; J gene: TRDJ1; V gene: TRDV1; CDR3 DNA: TGTGCTCTTGGGGAACTATATTCCCCCATCCCTTACACCGATAAACTCATCTTT; CDR3 protein: CALGELYSPIPYTDKLIF
clone size: NA; D gene: NA; J gene: TRDJ1; V gene: TRDV1; CDR3 DNA: TGTGCTCTTGAGGAACTTCAACCCAGAAAGTACCCGTACACCGATAAACTCATCTTT; CDR3 protein: CALEELQPRKYPYTDKLIF
clone size: NA; D gene: TRDD3; J gene: TRDJ1; V gene: TRDV1; CDR3 DNA: TGTGCTCTTGGGGAACCTTCCTCTGGGATACGCGGCACCGATAAACTCATCTTT; CDR3 protein: CALGEPSSGIRGTDKLIF
clone size: NA; D gene: NA; J gene: TRDJ2; V gene: TRDV1; CDR3 DNA: TGTGCTCTTGGGGACTTTCCCCTCCTTCTACCCCAGACAGCACAACTCTTCTTT; CDR3 protein: CALGDFPLLLPQTAQLFF
clone size: NA; D gene: TRDD3; J gene: TRDJ1; V gene: TRDV1; CDR3 DNA: TGTGCTCTTGGGGAAGCCCCCCAGTTCCCCAACTGGGGGGACGATAAACTCATCTTT; CDR3 protein: CALGEAPQFPNWGDDKLIF
clone size: NA; D gene: NA; J gene: TRDJ1; V gene: TRDV1; CDR3 DNA: TGTGCTCTTGGGGCTTCCTTCCCCAGGGAGACGGATATAGACACCGATAAACTCATCTTT; CDR3 protein: CALGASFPRETDIDTDKLIF